Each of the 5 T cell receptor beta chains below was sequenced from the same sample in a study of blood T cell repertoires in COVID-19. Sequencing was performed with immunoSEQ multiplex PCR; in TCRdb, only in-frame clones are kept and a portion is missing. Of around 270,000 clones in the sample, roughly 84% were seen once. Sequencing used peripheral blood. The receptors shown here come from a middle-aged woman who had recovered from COVID-19.

The J gene is TRBJ2-7, the V gene TRBV2, with D tentatively TRBD1 (5 bases). Germline lookup yields CDR1 SNHLY and CDR2 FYNNEI. V lost 4 bases and J 4 bases, leaving 8 bases between the germline ends. The CDR3 is 12 amino acids. CDR3 sequence reads: CASSGQLYEQYF. The CDR3 DNA sequence: TGTGCCAGCAGTGGACAGCTATACGAGCAGTACTTC.

The CDR3 sequence is CASSRQGVYYEQYF. CDR3 nucleotide sequence: TGTGCCAGCTCACGGCAGGGCGTATACTACGAGCAGTACTTC. The rearrangement uses TRBV18 and TRBJ2-7, with a weak D call TRBD1 (5 bases). The CDR3 runs to 14 residues. From germline, CDR1 is KGHSH and CDR2 LQKENI. Trimming cost V 4 bases and J 3 bases, with 13 bases left between them.

Points on this clone: The same CDR3 arises from other DNA sequences in this sample as well. V usage is TRBV2 and J usage is TRBJ2-3; no reliable D call. Germline-derived CDR1 and CDR2 are SNHLY and FYNNEI. Trimming pared 6 bases from V and 1 base from J, leaving 5 bases between. This CDR3 has 12 residues. The CDR3 sequence is CASSRGTDTQYF. CDR3 nucleotides: TGTGCCAGCAGCCGGGGCACAGATACGCAGTATTTT.

V is TRBV5-4 and J is TRBJ2-3; the match to TRBD2 covers 7 bases. Per germline, CDR1 SGHNT and CDR2 YYREEE (reference sequence). V shed 5 bases and J 3 bases; nucleotides not matched to a gene: 9. The length of the CDR3 is 15 residues. CDR3 DNA sequence: TGTGCCAGCAGTGTTCAGCGGGGTAGAACAGATACGCAGTATTTT. It encodes CASSVQRGRTDTQYF. Together with reference TRBV5-4 and TRBJ2-3, the CDR3 gives the full variable domain: ETGVTQSPTHLIKTRGQQVTLRCSSQSGHNTVSWYQQALGQGPQFIFQYYREEENGRGNFPPRFSGLQFPNYSSELNVNALELDDSALYLCASSVQRGRTDTQYFGPGTRLTVL.

This clone was found once. The chain recombines TRBV4-2 with TRBJ2-5; 7 nucleotides align to TRBD1. The V gene's germline CDR1 is LGHNA and CDR2 YNFKEQ. This CDR3 is 15 amino acids long. V lost 3 bases to trimming and J lost 3 bases; unmatched junction nucleotides: 7. CDR3 region: CASSQTDRAEETQYF. CDR3 DNA sequence: TGTGCCAGCAGCCAGACCGACAGGGCAGAAGAGACCCAGTACTTC.